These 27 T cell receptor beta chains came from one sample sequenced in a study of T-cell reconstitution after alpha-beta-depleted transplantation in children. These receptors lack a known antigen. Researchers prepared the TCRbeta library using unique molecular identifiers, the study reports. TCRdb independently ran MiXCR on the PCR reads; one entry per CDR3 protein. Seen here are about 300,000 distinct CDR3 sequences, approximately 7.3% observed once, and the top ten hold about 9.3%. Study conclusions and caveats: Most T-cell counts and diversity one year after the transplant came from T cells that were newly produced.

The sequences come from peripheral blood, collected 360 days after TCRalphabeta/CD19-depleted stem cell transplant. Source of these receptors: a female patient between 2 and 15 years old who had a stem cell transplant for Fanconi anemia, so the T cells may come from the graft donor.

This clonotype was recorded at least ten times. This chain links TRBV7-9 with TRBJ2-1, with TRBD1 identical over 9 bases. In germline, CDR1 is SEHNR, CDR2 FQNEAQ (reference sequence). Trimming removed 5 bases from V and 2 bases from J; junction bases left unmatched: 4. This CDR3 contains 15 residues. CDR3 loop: CASSDWDRAYNEQFF. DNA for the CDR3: TGTGCCAGCAGCGACTGGGACAGGGCCTACAATGAGCAGTTCTTC.

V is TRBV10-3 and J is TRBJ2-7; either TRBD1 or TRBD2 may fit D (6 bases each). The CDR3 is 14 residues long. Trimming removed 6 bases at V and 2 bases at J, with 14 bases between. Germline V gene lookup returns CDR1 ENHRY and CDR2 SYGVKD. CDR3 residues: CAIRPRGGTYEQYF. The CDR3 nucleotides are TGTGCCATCAGGCCCAGGGGAGGCACCTACGAGCAGTACTTC.

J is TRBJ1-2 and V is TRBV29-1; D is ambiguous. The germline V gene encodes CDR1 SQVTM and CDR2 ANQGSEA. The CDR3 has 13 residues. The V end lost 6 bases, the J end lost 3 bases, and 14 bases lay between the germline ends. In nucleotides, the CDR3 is TGCAGCGTAATACTAACAGCAGACTATGGCTACACCTTC. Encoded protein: CSVILTADYGYTF. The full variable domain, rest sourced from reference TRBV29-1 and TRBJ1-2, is SAVISQKPSRDICQRGTSLTIQCQVDSQVTMMFWYRQQPGQSLTLIATANQGSEATYESGFVIDKFPISRPNLTFSTLTVSNMSPEDSSIYLCSVILTADYGYTFGSGTRLTVV.

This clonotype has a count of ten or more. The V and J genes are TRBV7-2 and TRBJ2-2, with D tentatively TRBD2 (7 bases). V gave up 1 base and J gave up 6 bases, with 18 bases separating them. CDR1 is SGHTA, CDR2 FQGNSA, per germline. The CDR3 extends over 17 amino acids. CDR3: CASSLVLGQGRAGELFF. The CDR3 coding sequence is TGTGCCAGCAGCTTAGTTTTGGGTCAGGGGAGGGCCGGGGAGCTGTTTTTT.

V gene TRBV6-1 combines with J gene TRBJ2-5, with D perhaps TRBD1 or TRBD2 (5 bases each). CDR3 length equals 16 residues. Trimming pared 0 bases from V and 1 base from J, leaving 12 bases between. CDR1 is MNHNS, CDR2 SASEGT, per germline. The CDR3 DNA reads TGTGCCAGCAGTGAAGCGAGGGGTTATAGCCAAGAGACCCAGTACTTC. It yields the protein CASSEARGYSQETQYF.

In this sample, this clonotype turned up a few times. The CDR3 reads CASSLSDLVGGYTF. CDR3 coding DNA: TGTGCCAGCAGTTTATCGGATCTTGTGGGCGGCTACACCTTC. V and J are TRBV27 and TRBJ1-2, with D uncertain. Germline V gene lookup returns CDR1 MNHEY and CDR2 SMNVEV (reference sequence). The CDR3 covers 14 residues. Trimming took off 0 bases at V and 8 bases at J, with 13 bases between the two ends.

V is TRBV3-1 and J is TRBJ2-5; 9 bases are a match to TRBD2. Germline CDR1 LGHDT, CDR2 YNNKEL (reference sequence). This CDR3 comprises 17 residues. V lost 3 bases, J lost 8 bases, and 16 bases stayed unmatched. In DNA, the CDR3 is TGTGCCAGCAGCCACTCAGGACAAGCGGGGGGTTCTGATACCCAGTACTTC. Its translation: CASSHSGQAGGSDTQYF.

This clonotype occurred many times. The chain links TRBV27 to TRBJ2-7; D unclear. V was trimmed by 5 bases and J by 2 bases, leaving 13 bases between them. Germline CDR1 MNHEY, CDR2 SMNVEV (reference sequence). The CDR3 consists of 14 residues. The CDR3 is CASSRLGQPYEQYF. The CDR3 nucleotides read TGTGCCAGCAGTCGTTTGGGCCAGCCCTACGAGCAGTACTTC.

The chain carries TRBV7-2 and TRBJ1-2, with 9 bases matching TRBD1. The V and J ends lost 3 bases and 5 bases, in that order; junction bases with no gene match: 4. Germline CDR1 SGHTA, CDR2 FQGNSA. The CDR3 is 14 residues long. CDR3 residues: CASSLAGTGYGYTF. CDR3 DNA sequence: TGTGCCAGCAGCTTGGCCGGGACAGGGTATGGCTACACCTTC.

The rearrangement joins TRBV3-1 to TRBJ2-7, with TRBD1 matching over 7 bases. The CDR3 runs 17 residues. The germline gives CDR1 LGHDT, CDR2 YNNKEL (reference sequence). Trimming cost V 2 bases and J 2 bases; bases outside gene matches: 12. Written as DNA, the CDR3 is TGTGCCAGCAGCCAAAGAGGGGACAGTCGGGTACCCTACGAGCAGTACTTC. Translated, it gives CASSQRGDSRVPYEQYF.

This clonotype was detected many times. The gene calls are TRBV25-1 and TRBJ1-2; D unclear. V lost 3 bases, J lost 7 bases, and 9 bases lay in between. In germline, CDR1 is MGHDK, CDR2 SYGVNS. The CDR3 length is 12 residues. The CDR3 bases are TGTGCCAGCAGTGAGATTGTGAGTGGCTACACCTTC. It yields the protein CASSEIVSGYTF.

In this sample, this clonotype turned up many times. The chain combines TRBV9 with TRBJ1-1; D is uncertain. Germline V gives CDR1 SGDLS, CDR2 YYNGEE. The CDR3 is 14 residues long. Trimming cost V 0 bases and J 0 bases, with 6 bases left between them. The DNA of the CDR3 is TGTGCCAGCAGCGTAGCAGCTATGAACACTGAAGCTTTCTTT. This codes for CASSVAAMNTEAFF.

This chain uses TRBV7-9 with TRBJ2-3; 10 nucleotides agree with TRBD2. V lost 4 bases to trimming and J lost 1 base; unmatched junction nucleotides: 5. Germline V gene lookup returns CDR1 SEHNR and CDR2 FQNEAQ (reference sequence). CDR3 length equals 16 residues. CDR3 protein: CASSSQRGGRTDTQYF. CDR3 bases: TGTGCCAGCAGCTCACAGCGGGGGGGTCGCACAGATACGCAGTATTTT.

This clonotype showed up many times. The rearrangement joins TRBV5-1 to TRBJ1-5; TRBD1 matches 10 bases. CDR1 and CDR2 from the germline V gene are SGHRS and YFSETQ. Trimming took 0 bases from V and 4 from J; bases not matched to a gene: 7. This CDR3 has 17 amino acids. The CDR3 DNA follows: TGCGCCAGCAGCTTGGAACCTCGGGACAGGGGAAATCAGCCCCAGCATTTT. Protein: CASSLEPRDRGNQPQHF.

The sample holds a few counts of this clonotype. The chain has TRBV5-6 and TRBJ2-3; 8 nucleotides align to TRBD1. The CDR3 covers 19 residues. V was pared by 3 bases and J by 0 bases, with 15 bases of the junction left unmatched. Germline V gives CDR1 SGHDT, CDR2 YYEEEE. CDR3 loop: CASSSPKDRGGPSTDTQYF. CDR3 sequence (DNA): TGTGCCAGCAGCTCACCCAAAGACAGGGGAGGTCCGAGCACAGATACGCAGTATTTT.

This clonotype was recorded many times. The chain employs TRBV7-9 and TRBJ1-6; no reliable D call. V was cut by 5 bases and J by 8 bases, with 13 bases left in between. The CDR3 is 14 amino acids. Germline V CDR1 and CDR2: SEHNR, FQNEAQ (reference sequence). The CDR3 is CASSPGQRYSPLHF. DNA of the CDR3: TGTGCCAGCAGCCCCGGGCAACGATATTCACCCCTCCACTTT.

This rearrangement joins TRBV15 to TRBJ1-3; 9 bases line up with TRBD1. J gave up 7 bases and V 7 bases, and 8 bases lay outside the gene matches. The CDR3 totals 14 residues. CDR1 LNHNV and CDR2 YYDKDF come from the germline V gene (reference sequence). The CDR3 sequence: CATNPPGTGNTIYF. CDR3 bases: TGTGCCACCAACCCTCCTGGGACAGGGAACACCATATATTTT. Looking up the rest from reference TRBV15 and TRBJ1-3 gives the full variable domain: DAMVIQNPRYQVTQFGKPVTLSCSQTLNHNVMYWYQQKSSQAPKLLFHYYDKDFNNEADTPDNFQSRRPNTSFCFLDIRSPGLGDTAMYLCATNPPGTGNTIYFGEGSWLTVV.

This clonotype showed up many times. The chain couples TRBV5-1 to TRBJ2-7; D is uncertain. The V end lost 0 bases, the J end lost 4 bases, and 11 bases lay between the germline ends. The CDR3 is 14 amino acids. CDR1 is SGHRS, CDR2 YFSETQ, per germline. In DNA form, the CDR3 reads TGCGCCAGCAGCTTGGGAGTAGGGCGGTACGAGCAGTACTTC. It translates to CASSLGVGRYEQYF.

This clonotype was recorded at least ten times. The CDR3 sequence is CSARNLLGRGETQYF. CDR3 nucleotide sequence: TGCAGTGCTAGGAACCTTCTAGGGAGGGGAGAGACCCAGTACTTC. The genes are TRBV20-1 and TRBJ2-5, with 7 bases identical to TRBD2. Germline lookup yields CDR1 DFQATT and CDR2 SNEGSKA (reference sequence). With V trimmed by 3 bases and J by 4 bases, 11 bases remained unmatched. The CDR3 runs 15 residues.

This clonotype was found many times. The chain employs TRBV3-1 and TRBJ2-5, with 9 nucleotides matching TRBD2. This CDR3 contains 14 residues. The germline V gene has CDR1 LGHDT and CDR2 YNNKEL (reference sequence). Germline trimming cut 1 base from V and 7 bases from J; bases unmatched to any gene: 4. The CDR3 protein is CASSQVGTSTTQYF. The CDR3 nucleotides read TGTGCCAGCAGCCAAGTCGGGACTAGCACGACCCAGTACTTC.

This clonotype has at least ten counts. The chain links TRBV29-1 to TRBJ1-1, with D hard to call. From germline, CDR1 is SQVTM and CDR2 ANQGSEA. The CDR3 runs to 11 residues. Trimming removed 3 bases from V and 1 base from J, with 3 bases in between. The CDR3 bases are TGCAGCGTTGATACGAACACTGAAGCTTTCTTT. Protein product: CSVDTNTEAFF.

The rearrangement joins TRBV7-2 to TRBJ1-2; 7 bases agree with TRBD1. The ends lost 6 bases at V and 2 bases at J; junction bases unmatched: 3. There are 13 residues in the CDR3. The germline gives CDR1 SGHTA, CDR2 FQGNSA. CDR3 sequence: CASRSRGNYGYTF. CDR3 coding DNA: TGTGCCAGCAGATCCAGGGGGAACTATGGCTACACCTTC.

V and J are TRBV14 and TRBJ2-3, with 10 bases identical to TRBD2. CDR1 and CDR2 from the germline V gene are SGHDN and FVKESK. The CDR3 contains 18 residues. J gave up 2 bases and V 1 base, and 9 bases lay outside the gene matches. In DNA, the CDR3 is TGTGCCAGCAGCCAAGGGATAGGAGCGGGAGGGGACACAGATACGCAGTATTTT. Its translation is CASSQGIGAGGDTDTQYF.

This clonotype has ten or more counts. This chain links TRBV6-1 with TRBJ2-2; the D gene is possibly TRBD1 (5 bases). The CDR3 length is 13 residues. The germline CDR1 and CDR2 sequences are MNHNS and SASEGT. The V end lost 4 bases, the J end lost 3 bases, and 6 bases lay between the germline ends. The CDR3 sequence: CASSAGYTGELFF. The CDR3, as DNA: TGTGCCAGCAGTGCAGGGTACACCGGGGAGCTGTTTTTT.

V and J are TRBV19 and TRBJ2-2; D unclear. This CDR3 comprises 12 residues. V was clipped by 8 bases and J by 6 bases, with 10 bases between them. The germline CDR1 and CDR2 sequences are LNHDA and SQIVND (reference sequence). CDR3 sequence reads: CASCTLPGELFF. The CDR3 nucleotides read TGTGCCAGTTGTACGCTCCCCGGGGAGCTGTTTTTT.

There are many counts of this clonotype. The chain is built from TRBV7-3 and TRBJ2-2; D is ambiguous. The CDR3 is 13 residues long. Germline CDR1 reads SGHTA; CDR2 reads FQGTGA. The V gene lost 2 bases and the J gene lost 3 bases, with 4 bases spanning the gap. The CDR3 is CASSLVDTGELFF. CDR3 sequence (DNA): TGTGCCAGCAGCTTAGTCGACACCGGGGAGCTGTTTTTT.

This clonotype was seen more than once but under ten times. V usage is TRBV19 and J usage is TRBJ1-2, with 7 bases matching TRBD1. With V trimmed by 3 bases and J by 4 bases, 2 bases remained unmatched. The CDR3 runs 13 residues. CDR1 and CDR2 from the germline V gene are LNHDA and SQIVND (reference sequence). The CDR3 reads CASSMRTGYGYTF. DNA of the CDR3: TGTGCCAGTAGTATGAGGACAGGCTATGGCTACACCTTC.